A selection of T cell receptor beta chains follows, all from one sample in a study of brain T cells in children with intractable seizures. Libraries were prepared by immunoSEQ multiplex PCR; TCRdb keeps only in-frame clonotypes and omits some of them. The data hold more than 40,000 clones, with over 75% observed a single time. The sample here was peripheral blood, taken at surgery. The receptors here all came from a girl aged 2 to 10 with tuberous sclerosis and intractable seizures. The CDR3 runs from the conserved cysteine through the conserved F or W. Fields, in order: J gene, D gene, V gene, clone size, CDR3 DNA, CDR3 protein. D genes are given only for firm matches. Not every row has a clone size; where given, it reads once, few, many or a size class.

J gene: TRBJ1-1
D gene: .
V gene: TRBV11-2
clone size: once
CDR3 DNA: TGTGCCAGCAGCTTACAGGGGAGCACTGAAGCTTTCTTT
CDR3 protein: CASSLQGSTEAFF

J gene: TRBJ2-4
D gene: .
V gene: TRBV14
clone size: once
CDR3 DNA: TGTGCCAGCAGCCAAGATGGGGCGCAGGGTCATCTAGCCAAAAACATTCAGTACTTC
CDR3 protein: CASSQDGAQGHLAKNIQYF

J gene: TRBJ1-5
D gene: .
V gene: TRBV27
clone size: .
CDR3 DNA: TGTGCCAGCAAACGGGACGCCAATCAGCCCCAGCATTTT
CDR3 protein: CASKRDANQPQHF

J gene: TRBJ1-3
D gene: .
V gene: TRBV6-1
clone size: .
CDR3 DNA: TGTGCCAGCAGTGACGCTGGAAACACCATATATTTT
CDR3 protein: CASSDAGNTIYF

J gene: TRBJ2-5
D gene: TRBD2
V gene: TRBV6-1
clone size: .
CDR3 DNA: TGTGCCAGCAGTGATGGGGGGGGTTTAGAGACCCAGTACTTC
CDR3 protein: CASSDGGGLETQYF

J gene: TRBJ1-2
D gene: .
V gene: TRBV30
clone size: .
CDR3 DNA: TGTGCCTGGAGTGCGGGGCCCGGCGGCTACACCTTC
CDR3 protein: CAWSAGPGGYTF

J gene: TRBJ2-1
D gene: TRBD2
V gene: TRBV7-3
clone size: .
CDR3 DNA: TGTGCCAGCAGCCTCACTAGCGGGTTAGACAATGAGCAGTTCTTC
CDR3 protein: CASSLTSGLDNEQFF

J gene: TRBJ1-2
D gene: .
V gene: TRBV6-5
clone size: .
CDR3 DNA: TGTGCCAGCAGACCGGACATACCCTATGGCTACACCTTC
CDR3 protein: CASRPDIPYGYTF

J gene: TRBJ2-1
D gene: .
V gene: TRBV18
clone size: .
CDR3 DNA: TGTGCCAGCTCACCACGGGCAGCTTACAATGAGCAGTTCTTC
CDR3 protein: CASSPRAAYNEQFF

J gene: TRBJ2-2
D gene: .
V gene: TRBV21-1
clone size: .
CDR3 DNA: TGTGCCAGCCCCTCCGGGACAGGGAGAACCGGGGAGCTGTTTTTT
CDR3 protein: CASPSGTGRTGELFF

J gene: TRBJ2-5
D gene: .
V gene: TRBV19
clone size: .
CDR3 DNA: TGTGCCAGTAGACTAAGCGCTACGGCAGAGACCCAGTACTTC
CDR3 protein: CASRLSATAETQYF

J gene: TRBJ2-1
D gene: .
V gene: TRBV30
clone size: .
CDR3 DNA: TGTGCCTGGAGCCCCCGGGTCCGGCTTAACAATGAGCAGTTCTTC
CDR3 protein: CAWSPRVRLNNEQFF